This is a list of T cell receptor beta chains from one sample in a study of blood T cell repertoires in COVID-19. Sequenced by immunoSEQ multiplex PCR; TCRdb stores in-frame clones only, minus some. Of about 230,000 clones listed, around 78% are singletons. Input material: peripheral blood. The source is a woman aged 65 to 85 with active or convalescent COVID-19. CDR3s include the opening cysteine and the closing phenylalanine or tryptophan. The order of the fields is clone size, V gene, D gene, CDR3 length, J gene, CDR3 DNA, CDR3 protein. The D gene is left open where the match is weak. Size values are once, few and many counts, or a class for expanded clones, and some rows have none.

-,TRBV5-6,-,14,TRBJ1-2,TGTGCCAGCAGCTCCCCTTGGGGGGGGTATGGCTACACCTTC,CASSSPWGGYGYTF
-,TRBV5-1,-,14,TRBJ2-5,TGCGCCAGCAGCTTCGGCGGGTCTGTGGAGACCCAGTACTTC,CASSFGGSVETQYF
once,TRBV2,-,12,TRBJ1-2,TGTGCCAGCCGACAGTTGAACTATGGCTACACCTTC,CASRQLNYGYTF
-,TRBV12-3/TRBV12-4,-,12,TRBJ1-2,TGTGCCAGCAGTTTTGTTCAGGGAGGCCACACCTTC,CASSFVQGGHTF
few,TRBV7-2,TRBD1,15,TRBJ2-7,TGTGCCAGCAGCCAAGGACAGGGAACTTTCTACGAGCAGTACTTC,CASSQGQGTFYEQYF
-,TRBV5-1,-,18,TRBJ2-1,TGCGCCAGCAGCTTTTGCCGCCATGAGGGGGGGGAAATCTATGAGCAGTTCTTC,CASSFCRHEGGEIYEQFF
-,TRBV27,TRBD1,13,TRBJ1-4,TGTGCCAGCCGGGACAGGGTTGATGAAAAACTGTTTTTT,CASRDRVDEKLFF
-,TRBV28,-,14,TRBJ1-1,TGTGCCAGCAGCCCAAGGGGGAGCGTCACTGAAGCTTTCTTT,CASSPRGSVTEAFF
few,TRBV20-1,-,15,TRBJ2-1,TGCAGTGCTAGTGCACCGGGCAGGGGGGTCAATGAGCAGTTCTTC,CSASAPGRGVNEQFF
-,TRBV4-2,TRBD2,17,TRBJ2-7,TGTGCCAGCAGCCAAGATATAAGGAGGGACGGGAGGAACGAGCAGTACTTC,CASSQDIRRDGRNEQYF
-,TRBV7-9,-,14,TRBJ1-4,TGTGCCAGCAGCCCCGGAGGCGGGAATGAAAAACTGTTTTTT,CASSPGGGNEKLFF
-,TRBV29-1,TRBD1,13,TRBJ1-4,TGCAGCGTTAGGACAGGGGCGGATGAAAAACTGTTTTTT,CSVRTGADEKLFF
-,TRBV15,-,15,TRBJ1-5,TGTGCCACCGGTCGGGAGTGGAGGAGCAATCAGCCCCAGCATTTT,CATGREWRSNQPQHF
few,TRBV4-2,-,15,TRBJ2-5,TGTGCCAGCAGCCAAGATTCACAGAGGGGGGAGACCCAGTACTTC,CASSQDSQRGETQYF
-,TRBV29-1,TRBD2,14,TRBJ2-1,TGCAGCGCCTCAGGGCTAGCGGGGGGAAATGAGCAGTTCTTC,CSASGLAGGNEQFF
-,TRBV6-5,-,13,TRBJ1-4,TGTGCCAGCAGTCCCACTGTTAATGAAAAACTGTTTTTT,CASSPTVNEKLFF
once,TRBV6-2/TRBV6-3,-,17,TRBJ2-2,TGTGCCAGCAGTTACAGGGGCCCCAGGCGGGGCTCCGGGGAGCTGTTTTTT,CASSYRGPRRGSGELFF
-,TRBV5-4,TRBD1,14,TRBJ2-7,TGTGCCAGCAGCCCAGGGACAGGGACCTACGAGCAGTACTTC,CASSPGTGTYEQYF
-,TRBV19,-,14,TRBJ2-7,TGTGCCAGTAGTTCCACCAGGGTGGCCTACGAGCAGTACTTC,CASSSTRVAYEQYF
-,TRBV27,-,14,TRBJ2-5,TGTGCCAGCAGTTTATGGGGCACCCAAGAGACCCAGTACTTC,CASSLWGTQETQYF
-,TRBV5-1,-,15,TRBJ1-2,TGCGCCAGCAGCTTGGACCCAGCAGGAGGCTATGGCTACACCTTC,CASSLDPAGGYGYTF
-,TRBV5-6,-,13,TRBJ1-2,TGTGCCAGCAGCCAGCGGTCGGCCTATGGCTACACCTTC,CASSQRSAYGYTF
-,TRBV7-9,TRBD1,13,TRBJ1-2,TGTGCCAGCAGCTTCGAGGGGGCAGATGGCTACACCTTC,CASSFEGADGYTF
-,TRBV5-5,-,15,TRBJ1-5,TGTGCCAGCAGCTTGGATGGCAGGGAGGAGCAGCCCCAGCATTTT,CASSLDGREEQPQHF
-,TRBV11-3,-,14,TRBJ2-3,TGTGCCAGCAGCCGAGCGGCTAGCACAGATACGCAGTATTTT,CASSRAASTDTQYF